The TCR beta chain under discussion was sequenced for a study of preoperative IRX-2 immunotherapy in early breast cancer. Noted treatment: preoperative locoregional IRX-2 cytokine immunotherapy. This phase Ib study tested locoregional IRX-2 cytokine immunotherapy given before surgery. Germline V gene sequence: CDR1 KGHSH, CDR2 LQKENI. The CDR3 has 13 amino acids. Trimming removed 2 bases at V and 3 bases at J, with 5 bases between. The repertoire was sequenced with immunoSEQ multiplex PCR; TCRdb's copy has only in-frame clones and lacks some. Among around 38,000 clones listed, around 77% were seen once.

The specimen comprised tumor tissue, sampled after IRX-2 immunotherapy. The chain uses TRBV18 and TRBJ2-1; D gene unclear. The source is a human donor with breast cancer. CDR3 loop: CASSPGDYNEQFF. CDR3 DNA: TGTGCCAGCTCACCAGGGGACTACAATGAGCAGTTCTTC.